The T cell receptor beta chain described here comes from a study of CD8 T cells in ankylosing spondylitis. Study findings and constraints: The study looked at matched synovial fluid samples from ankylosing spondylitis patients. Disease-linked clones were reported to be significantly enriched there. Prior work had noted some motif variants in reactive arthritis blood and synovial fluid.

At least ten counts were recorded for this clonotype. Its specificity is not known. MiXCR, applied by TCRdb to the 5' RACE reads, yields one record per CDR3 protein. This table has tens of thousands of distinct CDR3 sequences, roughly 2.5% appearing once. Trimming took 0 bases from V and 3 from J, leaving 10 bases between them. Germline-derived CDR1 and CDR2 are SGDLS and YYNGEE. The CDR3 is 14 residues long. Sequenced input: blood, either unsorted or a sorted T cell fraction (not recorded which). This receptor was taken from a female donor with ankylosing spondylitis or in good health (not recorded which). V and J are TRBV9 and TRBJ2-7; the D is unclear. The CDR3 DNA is TGTGCCAGCAGCGTAGAAGGAACGGGCTACGAGCAGTACTTC. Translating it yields CASSVEGTGYEQYF.